This T cell receptor (beta chain) was sequenced for a study of shared clonotypes between healthy human individuals. The overall study: Each donor contributed plates that comprised three CD4 naive, three CD4 memory, two CD8 naive and one CD8 memory. Study findings and constraints: Memory subsets generally showed lower estimated richness than naive subsets. Clonotypes which were not shared had lower generation probabilities than clonotypes that all four donors shared.

Trimming shortened V by 2 bases and J by 8 bases, and 12 bases separated the two germline ends. Germline V gene data show CDR1 as MDHEN and CDR2 as SYDVKM. The CDR3 has 14 amino acids. A single count supports this clone. What it binds is unknown. Splitting of each subset's genomic DNA was done evenly across several immunoSEQ plates. The method was immunoSEQ multiplex PCR; TCRdb's version includes in-frame clones alone and lacks a portion of them. In the table there are over a million clones, over 95% of which are singletons. The receptor was isolated from a man younger than 45 in good health. The chain recombines TRBV28 with TRBJ1-4, with D perhaps TRBD1 (5 bases). Material: naive CD4+ T cells sorted from blood. As for subset: CD45RA+ positively selected. The CDR3 reads CASSLQQVGEKLFF. In DNA form, the CDR3 reads TGTGCCAGCAGTTTACAACAGGTGGGGGAAAAACTGTTTTTT. Full variable domain (outside the CDR3, taken from reference TRBV28 and TRBJ1-4): DVKVTQSSRYLVKRTGEKVFLECVQDMDHENMFWYRQDPGLGLRLIYFSYDVKMKEKGDIPEGYSVSREKKERFSLILESASTNQTSMYLCASSLQQVGEKLFFGSGTQLSVL.